The next 24 T cell receptor beta chains were all read from a single sample in a study of T cell repertoires in cytomegalovirus infection. TCRdb passed the reads through MiXCR, listing each CDR3 protein once. The sample shows about 24,000 distinct CDR3 sequences, about 22% of them seen only once. Antigens for these TCRs are unknown. This specimen was CD8+ T cells from cultured PBMCs, taken from culture after CMV antigen stimulation. The receptors derive from a human donor in good health (CMV status not recorded). Some clones in this sample may be carry-over from other donors' samples.

This clonotype has only a few counts. The chain is built from TRBV7-2 and TRBJ2-4, with D tentatively TRBD2 (5 bases). Germline-derived CDR1 and CDR2 are SGHTA and FQGNSA. This CDR3 is 13 amino acids long. V lost 2 bases, J lost 11 bases, and 13 bases lay in between. The CDR3, as DNA: TGTGCCAGCAGCTTATTCGAGGGCAGCGTTCAGTACTTC. As protein: CASSLFEGSVQYF.

This clonotype has only a few counts. The rearrangement links TRBV2 to TRBJ2-1; 8 bases line up with TRBD1. Germline values: CDR1 SNHLY, CDR2 FYNNEI. V lost 6 bases and J lost 1; bases outside the gene matches: 14. The CDR3 is made up of 18 amino acids. Written as DNA, the CDR3 is TGTGCCAGCAGGGTCGGGACAGGTCTAGGGATATCCTACAATGAGCAGTTCTTC. Translating gives CASRVGTGLGISYNEQFF. The complete variable domain, with remaining parts taken from reference TRBV2 and TRBJ2-1, reads EPEVTQTPSHQVTQMGQEVILRCVPISNHLYFYWYRQILGQKVEFLVSFYNNEISEKSEIFDDQFSVERPDGSNFTLKIRSTKLEDSAMYFCASRVGTGLGISYNEQFFGPGTRLTVL.

This sequence joins TRBV4-1 and TRBJ1-5; the D is unclear. Germline-derived CDR1 and CDR2 are MGHRA and YSYEKL. V lost 1 base and J lost 6, with 7 bases in between. This CDR3 comprises 13 residues. The CDR3 protein is CASSQVVGQPQHF. The CDR3 DNA reads as TGCGCCAGCAGCCAAGTAGTGGGTCAGCCCCAGCATTTT.

This clonotype was picked up a small number of times. The chain carries TRBV7-9 and TRBJ2-1; TRBD1 matches 11 bases. Germline assignment: CDR1 SEHNR and CDR2 FQNEAQ (reference sequence). The J segment lost 7 bases and the V segment lost 6 bases, leaving 5 bases of the junction unmatched. This CDR3 is built from 14 residues. The CDR3 bases are TGTGCCAGCAGGCCGGGACAGGGGGGGAATGAGCAGTTCTTC. This codes for CASRPGQGGNEQFF.

The chain recombines TRBV28 with TRBJ2-5; tentatively, D is TRBD2 (6 bases). The CDR3 is made up of 13 amino acids. Trimming removed 6 bases from V and 7 bases from J, with 15 bases in between. Germline V CDR1 and CDR2: MDHEN, SYDVKM. CDR3 sequence (DNA): TGTGCCAGCAGGGCCCCTAGCGCTGGGACCCAGTACTTC. As protein: CASRAPSAGTQYF.

This clonotype appeared a few times. V is TRBV28 and J is TRBJ2-1, with D possibly matching TRBD2 (7 bases). Per the germline V gene, CDR1 is MDHEN and CDR2 is SYDVKM. The CDR3 is 16 residues long. Trimming took off 6 bases at V and 8 bases at J, with 23 bases between the two ends. The CDR3 sequence is CASSPSHGGAPDEQFF. The CDR3 DNA reads TGTGCCAGCAGCCCCTCTCATGGGGGGGCTCCGGATGAGCAGTTCTTC.

The chain joins TRBV7-6 to TRBJ2-5, with unresolved D. Trimming took 6 bases from V and 3 from J, leaving 20 bases between them. This CDR3 is built from 16 residues. Germline V CDR1 and CDR2: SGHVS, FNYEAQ. CDR3 nucleotides: TGTGCCAGCAGTCGCTTTCGTGAAGGGTGGGAAGAGACCCAGTACTTC. The encoded protein is CASSRFREGWEETQYF.

The chain recombines TRBV6-6 with TRBJ2-5; D is uncertain. Germline loops: CDR1 MNHNY, CDR2 SVGAGI (reference sequence). The V end lost 5 bases, the J end lost 7 bases, and 17 bases lay between the germline ends. The CDR3 has 14 residues. The DNA of the CDR3 is TGTGCCAGCAGTGGATCCATTGAACCCGCGACCCAGTACTTC. This sequence encodes CASSGSIEPATQYF.

This clonotype was counted at least ten times. The genes are TRBV6-2 or TRBV6-3 and TRBJ2-1; TRBD2 matches at 7 bases. With V trimmed by 5 bases and J by 0 bases, 4 bases remained unmatched. CDR1 is MNHEY and CDR2 is SVGEGT in the germline V gene. This CDR3 is 15 amino acids long. The CDR3 DNA reads TGTGCCAGCAGTCCCCTAGCGGACTCCTACAATGAGCAGTTCTTC. Translated, it gives CASSPLADSYNEQFF.

As for this clonotype: One end of the junction does not line up with germline, which may come from a read error. This chain links TRBV10-3 with TRBJ1-1, with a tentative D call TRBD1 (5 bases). The length of the CDR3 is 13 residues. From germline, CDR1 is ENHRY and CDR2 SYGVKD. Here the CDR3 reads CTISKAGSSEAFF. The CDR3 DNA reads TGTACCATCAGTAAAGCAGGGAGTAGTGAAGCTTTCTTT.

This clonotype appeared a few times. The chain employs TRBV28 and TRBJ2-7; a weak D match, TRBD2 (5 bases). The germline V gene encodes CDR1 MDHEN and CDR2 SYDVKM. Trimming left V 5 bases short and J 2 bases short, with 19 bases between. The CDR3 runs to 16 residues. The CDR3 protein is CASSIPKSGSTYEQYF. The DNA of the CDR3 is TGTGCCAGCAGTATCCCTAAATCGGGAAGTACCTACGAGCAGTACTTC.

This sequence joins TRBV6-1 and TRBJ1-6; D ambiguous. Per germline, CDR1 MNHNS and CDR2 SASEGT. V gave up 8 bases and J gave up 1 base, with 6 bases separating them. CDR3 length: 13 residues. CDR3 DNA sequence: TGTGCCAGCGGGAATTCCTATAATTCACCCCTCCACTTT. Protein product: CASGNSYNSPLHF.

The table lists this clonotype with many counts. V usage is TRBV7-9 and J usage is TRBJ2-4; 7 bases agree with TRBD2. Germline CDR1 is SEHNR and CDR2 is FQNEAQ (reference sequence). The CDR3 has 14 amino acids. Trimming cost V 1 base and J 7 bases; bases outside gene matches: 4. For the CDR3, the DNA is TGTGCCAGCAGCTTAGGGGAGGGAGGCAACATTCAGTACTTC. It codes for CASSLGEGGNIQYF.

There are many counts of this clonotype. The rearrangement uses TRBV4-1 and TRBJ1-5, with TRBD1 identical over 9 bases. J lost 8 bases, V lost 0 bases, and 11 bases had no gene match. Germline loops: CDR1 MGHRA, CDR2 YSYEKL. CDR3 size: 17 residues. This CDR3 is CASSQDRVGQGKEPQHF. The CDR3 DNA reads TGCGCCAGCAGCCAAGATCGAGTGGGACAGGGTAAGGAGCCCCAGCATTTT.

In its sample, this clonotype was seen a few times. The chain carries TRBV5-1 and TRBJ1-6, with D hard to call. Trimming removed 2 bases at V and 8 bases at J, with 11 bases between. The CDR3 has 14 amino acids. Looked up from germline, CDR1 is SGHRS and CDR2 is YFSETQ. CDR3 sequence: CASSFSVFDSPLHF. The CDR3 DNA reads as TGCGCCAGCAGCTTTTCGGTATTCGATTCACCCCTCCACTTT.

This clonotype was observed once. V gene TRBV2 combines with J gene TRBJ1-5; TRBD1 agrees at 10 bases. V gave up 5 bases and J gave up 4 bases; unmatched junction bases: 5. Germline V CDR1 and CDR2: SNHLY, FYNNEI. This CDR3 is built from 15 residues. CDR3 sequence (DNA): TGTGCCAGCAGTCGGACAGGGGGAGTGAATCAGCCCCAGCATTTT. The encoded protein is CASSRTGGVNQPQHF.

This clonotype showed up just a few times. V and J are TRBV20-1 and TRBJ2-7; either TRBD1 or TRBD2 may supply D (5 bases each). The V end lost 0 bases, the J end lost 7 bases, and 16 bases lay between the germline ends. Germline loops: CDR1 DFQATT, CDR2 SNEGSKA (reference sequence). The CDR3 is 14 residues long. Here the CDR3 reads CSAREGRASGEQYF. The CDR3 bases are TGCAGTGCTAGAGAGGGGCGGGCCTCAGGGGAGCAGTACTTC.

The genes are TRBV7-8 and TRBJ2-7, with D uncertain. The V and J ends lost 1 base and 2 bases respectively, with 6 bases between them. The CDR3 sequence is 13 residues long. Per the germline V gene, CDR1 is SGHVS and CDR2 is FQNEAQ. Here the CDR3 reads CASSLGFPYEQYF. DNA of the CDR3: TGTGCCAGCAGCTTAGGGTTCCCCTACGAGCAGTACTTC.

The chain has TRBV7-9 and TRBJ1-1; 9 nucleotides line up with TRBD1. CDR3 length: 15 residues. V lost 4 bases to trimming and J lost 1 base; unmatched junction nucleotides: 4. Looked up from germline, CDR1 is SEHNR and CDR2 is FQNEAQ (reference sequence). CDR3 residues: CASSYLDRGNTEAFF. The CDR3 coding sequence is TGTGCCAGCAGCTACCTGGACAGGGGGAACACTGAAGCTTTCTTT.

This clonotype was seen at least ten times. This sequence joins TRBV7-2 and TRBJ2-7; D gene ambiguous. Germline V gene lookup returns CDR1 SGHTA and CDR2 FQGNSA. This CDR3 spans 14 amino acids. The V end was cut by 1 base, the J end by 0 bases, with 7 bases between. The CDR3 sequence: CASSLGTDSYEQYF. CDR3 bases: TGTGCCAGCAGCTTAGGGACGGACTCCTACGAGCAGTACTTC.

This clonotype turned up a few times. V and J are TRBV10-3 and TRBJ2-7, with TRBD1 matching over 8 bases. J was trimmed by 7 bases and V by 6 bases; bases with no gene match: 20. This CDR3 has 17 amino acids. Germline CDR1 reads ENHRY; CDR2 reads SYGVKD. CDR3 nucleotides: TGTGCCATCAGCGAACTGGGCAGGGGGCGCTTGTTTTGGGAGCAGTACTTC. Its translation is CAISELGRGRLFWEQYF.

This clonotype has more than one count but fewer than ten. This chain links TRBV28 with TRBJ2-7; 7 bases map to TRBD1. Germline CDR1 and CDR2: MDHEN and SYDVKM. The CDR3 is 14 amino acids. J lost 1 base, V lost 3 bases, and 3 bases had no gene match. The CDR3 sequence: CASSFDRASYEQYF. CDR3 sequence (DNA): TGTGCCAGCAGTTTCGACAGGGCGTCCTACGAGCAGTACTTC.

V is TRBV2 and J is TRBJ2-1; 10 bases line up with TRBD2. The CDR3 loop spans 19 amino acids. J lost 0 bases, V lost 5 bases, and 13 bases had no gene match. CDR1 and CDR2 (germline): SNHLY, FYNNEI. The CDR3 reads CASSSVAGGYRSSYNEQFF. CDR3 in DNA: TGTGCCAGCAGTTCTGTAGCGGGGGGCTACCGGAGCTCCTACAATGAGCAGTTCTTC.

The J gene is TRBJ1-1, the V gene TRBV20-1; the match to TRBD1 covers 10 bases. CDR1 and CDR2 from the germline V gene are DFQATT and SNEGSKA (reference sequence). CDR3 size: 16 residues. The V gene end was trimmed by 1 base and the J gene end by 1 base; junction bases not matched to a gene: 6. The DNA for the CDR3 is TGCAGTGCTAGAGGACAGGGGGCGACTCGGAACACTGAAGCTTTCTTT. Amino acids: CSARGQGATRNTEAFF.